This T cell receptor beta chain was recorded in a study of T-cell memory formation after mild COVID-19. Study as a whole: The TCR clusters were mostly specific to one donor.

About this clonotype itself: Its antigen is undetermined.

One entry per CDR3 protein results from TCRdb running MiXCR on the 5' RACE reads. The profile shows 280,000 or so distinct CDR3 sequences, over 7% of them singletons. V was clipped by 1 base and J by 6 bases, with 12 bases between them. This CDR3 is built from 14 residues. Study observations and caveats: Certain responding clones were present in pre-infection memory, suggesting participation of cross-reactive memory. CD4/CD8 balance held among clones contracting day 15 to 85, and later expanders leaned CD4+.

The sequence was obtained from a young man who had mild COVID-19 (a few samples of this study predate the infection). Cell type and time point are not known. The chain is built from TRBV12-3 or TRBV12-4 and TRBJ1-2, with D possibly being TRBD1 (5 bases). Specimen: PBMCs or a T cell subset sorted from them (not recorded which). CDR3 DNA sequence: TGTGCCAGCAGTTTAGGCCGGGGGTCGAATGGCTACACCTTC. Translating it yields CASSLGRGSNGYTF.